The T cell receptor beta chain described here comes from a study of molecular identifiers for immune sequencing clone quantification. Each CDR3 protein is one row after TCRdb ran MiXCR on the PCR reads. The sample shows some 590,000 distinct CDR3 sequences, 25% of them seen only once. Between the trimmed V and J ends, which lost 0 bases and 8 bases, there was a span of 9 bases. In germline, CDR1 is SGHRS, CDR2 YFSETQ. This CDR3 spans 13 amino acids. Investigators produced naive CD8 libraries from approximately 20,000 to 1,000,000 sorted cells, drawing on 10%, 30% or 50% RNA. Naive CD8 T cells underwent sorting with the CD8+CD4-CCR7+CD45RA+ definition.

The chain combines TRBV5-1 with TRBJ2-1, with D possibly being TRBD1 or TRBD2 (5 bases each). The sequencing sample was made of naive CD8+ T cells from blood, with Jurkat cell RNA spiked in. The subset is: FACS-sorted CD8+CD4-CCR7+CD45RA+ naive T cells. The origin of this receptor is a human donor in good health. Some libraries in this study had Jurkat cell RNA spiked in. CDR3 sequence: CASSLVGDHEQFF. The DNA of the CDR3 is TGCGCCAGCAGCTTGGTTGGGGACCATGAGCAGTTCTTC.